Shown below are 20 T cell receptor beta chains from a single sample sequenced in a study of cytomegalovirus exposure and HLA in healthy donors. A multiplex PCR was run with 60 Vbeta primers and 13 Jbeta primers. Assay: immunoSEQ multiplex PCR; the TCRdb copy retains only in-frame clones and omits some. Of around 91,000 clones in the sample, 60% to 75% were seen once. Sequenced material: PBMCs. These receptors were taken from a man aged 55 to 70 in good health and CMV-seronegative.

This clone showed up just a few times. The chain links TRBV5-4 to TRBJ1-1; possibly TRBD1 for D (5 bases). V lost 4 bases and J 3 bases, leaving 10 bases between the germline ends. The CDR3 loop spans 13 amino acids. Germline V gene data show CDR1 as SGHNT and CDR2 as YYREEE (reference sequence). The CDR3 DNA is TGTGCCAGCAGCAGCGACAGACACACTGAAGCTTTCTTT. Amino acids: CASSSDRHTEAFF.

The rearrangement uses TRBV5-1 and TRBJ2-1; TRBD2 matches at 7 bases. The CDR3 covers 14 residues. The trim removed 4 bases at V and 7 bases at J, leaving 8 bases unmatched. Germline CDR1 and CDR2: SGHRS and YFSETQ. As DNA, the CDR3 is TGCGCCAGCAGCCTTGGGGGAGGGGAAAATGAGCAGTTCTTC. Protein sequence: CASSLGGGENEQFF.

A few counts support this clone. The chain uses TRBV5-1 and TRBJ2-3; 8 bases map to TRBD2. V gave up 3 bases and J gave up 5 bases; unmatched junction bases: 17. There are 18 residues in the CDR3. The germline gives CDR1 SGHRS, CDR2 YFSETQ. DNA of the CDR3: TGCGCCAGCAGCTCCGGTCCCAGACTAGCGAGACTGGAAGATACGCAGTATTTT. Its translation: CASSSGPRLARLEDTQYF.

This clone was counted only a few times. The genes are TRBV13 and TRBJ2-3, with 10 positions matching TRBD2. The junction had 8 bases not matched to a gene; V was cut back by 4 bases and J by 1 base. There are 17 residues in the CDR3. Germline V lookup: CDR1 PRHDT, CDR2 FYEKMQ (reference sequence). CDR3 sequence: CASSSLLAGWRTDTQYF. The CDR3 region has the DNA TGTGCCAGCAGCTCGCTACTAGCGGGATGGCGCACAGATACGCAGTATTTT.

This rearrangement joins TRBV11-3 to TRBJ2-5, with 8 bases that match TRBD1. V trimming: 10 bases; J trimming: 3 bases; junction bases outside the gene matches: 10. This CDR3 comprises 14 residues. CDR1 and CDR2 from the germline V gene are SGHNT and YENEEA. The CDR3 DNA reads TGTGCCATTTCCGAGACAGGGGTAAAAGAGACCCAGTACTTC. Translated: CAISETGVKETQYF.

The chain recombines TRBV5-6 with TRBJ1-3; D not certain. The CDR3 runs 14 residues. V was trimmed by 3 bases and J by 0 bases, leaving 7 bases between them. Germline loops: CDR1 SGHDT, CDR2 YYEEEE. The CDR3 nucleotides read TGTGCCAGCAGCTCGCGTTTCTCTGGAAACACCATATATTTT. Its protein product is CASSSRFSGNTIYF.

This clone was counted between two and nine times. J is TRBJ2-1 and V is TRBV11-3; 9 positions agree with TRBD2. Germline CDR1 SGHNT, CDR2 YENEEA. The length of the CDR3 is 15 residues. The ends lost 5 bases at V and 5 bases at J; junction bases unmatched: 7. As DNA, the CDR3 is TGTGCCAGCAGCCTTGGGACTAGCCTTAACAATGAGCAGTTCTTC. Translation gives CASSLGTSLNNEQFF.

The chain has TRBV18 and TRBJ2-5; D might be TRBD1 (6 bases). The CDR3 totals 14 residues. V was cut by 3 bases and J by 4 bases, with 12 bases left in between. CDR1 is KGHSH, CDR2 LQKENI, per germline. Written as DNA, the CDR3 is TGTGCCAGCTCACCTATGGGGGCCCGAGAGACCCAGTACTTC. This gives the protein CASSPMGARETQYF.

V gene TRBV9 combines with J gene TRBJ2-2; 7 bases fit TRBD2. The CDR3 sequence is 15 residues long. Germline V gene data show CDR1 as SGDLS and CDR2 as YYNGEE. Losses at the gene ends were 0 bases for V and 7 bases for J; bases not matched to a gene: 6. The CDR3 reads CASSVEGSGYGELFF. The CDR3 bases are TGTGCCAGCAGCGTAGAGGGTAGCGGGTACGGGGAGCTGTTTTTT.

Details on this clone: The junction differs from germline at one of its ends, possibly a read error. The V call is TRBV30, the J call TRBJ1-2; D might be TRBD1 (6 bases). Germline lookup yields CDR1 GTSNPN and CDR2 SVGIG (reference sequence). CDR3 length equals 11 residues. CDR3 loop: CAGQKRGGWTF. CDR3 nucleotide sequence: TGTGCCGGGCAAAAAAGGGGGGGTTGGACATTC.

This chain joins TRBV2 and TRBJ1-5, with 9 nucleotides matching TRBD1. CDR1 and CDR2 (germline): SNHLY, FYNNEI. V lost 5 bases and J lost 7; bases outside the gene matches: 6. The CDR3 consists of 14 residues. The CDR3 DNA is TGTGCCAGCAGTCCGACAGGGGGAAGGCAGCCCCAGCATTTT. Encoded protein: CASSPTGGRQPQHF.

This sequence joins TRBV27 and TRBJ2-2; D unclear. The CDR3 is made up of 13 amino acids. CDR1 is MNHEY and CDR2 is SMNVEV in the germline V gene (reference sequence). V lost 3 bases and J lost 4, with 6 bases in between. CDR3 bases: TGTGCCAGCAGTTTTCTCTTCACCGGGGAGCTGTTTTTT. Residues: CASSFLFTGELFF.

The chain has TRBV5-6 and TRBJ2-5, with 9 nucleotides matching TRBD2. The CDR3 has 16 amino acids. Germline CDR1 and CDR2: SGHDT and YYEEEE. V shed 4 bases and J 5 bases; nucleotides not matched to a gene: 12. CDR3 bases: TGTGCCAGCAGCCCGCGGTGGCGGGAGGGCCGTGAGACCCAGTACTTC. Translated, it gives CASSPRWREGRETQYF.

This clone was seen a few times. The genes are TRBV19 and TRBJ1-1; D may be TRBD1 (6 bases). The CDR3 has 13 residues. V shed 4 bases and J shed 5 bases, with 11 bases lying between them. Germline CDR1 is LNHDA and CDR2 is SQIVND (reference sequence). CDR3 nucleotide sequence: TGTGCCAGTAGTAGGGGGCCGGGAACTGAAGCTTTCTTT. It codes for CASSRGPGTEAFF.

This clone was observed once. J is TRBJ1-1 and V is TRBV5-6, with no clear D. V was clipped by 2 bases and J by 3 bases, with 11 bases between them. This CDR3 contains 14 residues. From germline, CDR1 is SGHDT and CDR2 YYEEEE. In nucleotides, the CDR3 is TGTGCCAGCAGCTTTGGGGAGGGCGACACTGAAGCTTTCTTT. Its protein product is CASSFGEGDTEAFF.

The genes are TRBV10-3 and TRBJ2-3, with 7 bases aligning to TRBD1. The CDR3 extends over 14 amino acids. Germline V gene data show CDR1 as ENHRY and CDR2 as SYGVKD. Trimming cost V 4 bases and J 2 bases; bases outside gene matches: 3. The CDR3 DNA is TGTGCCATCAGTGCAGACAGGGCCACAGATACGCAGTATTTT. It is translated as CAISADRATDTQYF.

This clone was picked up one time. This chain connects TRBV12-5 to TRBJ1-5; TRBD1 is a possible D gene (5 bases). V lost 5 bases and J lost 1, with 21 bases in between. The CDR3 spans 18 residues. Germline-derived CDR1 and CDR2 are LGHNT and FRNRAP. CDR3 nucleotide sequence: TGTGCTAGTGGTCCACTTTTTACCGAAGGGGTAAGCAATCAGCCCCAGCATTTT. Translated: CASGPLFTEGVSNQPQHF.

This clone appeared once. This sequence joins TRBV7-9 and TRBJ2-5; D is perhaps TRBD1 (6 bases). Germline values: CDR1 SEHNR, CDR2 FQNEAQ (reference sequence). This CDR3 contains 13 residues. The ends were cut back, 5 bases at V and 1 base at J, with 8 bases in the middle. The CDR3 nucleotides read TGTGCCAGCAGCCCGGACAGCCAAGAGACCCAGTACTTC. Translated: CASSPDSQETQYF. The full variable domain, completed using reference TRBV7-9 and TRBJ2-5, is DTGVSQNPRHKITKRGQNVTFRCDPISEHNRLYWYRQTLGQGPEFLTYFQNEAQLEKSRLLSDRFSAERPKGSFSTLEIQRTEQGDSAMYLCASSPDSQETQYFGPGTRLLVL.

In regard to this clone: Other DNA sequences of this sample code for an identical CDR3. J is TRBJ2-7 and V is TRBV2, with D maybe TRBD2 (5 bases). Germline-derived CDR1 and CDR2 are SNHLY and FYNNEI. Trimming removed 3 bases at V and 6 bases at J, with 15 bases between. This CDR3 contains 14 residues. The CDR3 bases are TGTGCCAGCAGTGATGGTCCTAGCTCCGCCGAGCAGTACTTC. This translates into CASSDGPSSAEQYF.

The CDR3 loop is CASTRKAPSADTQYF. CDR3 bases: TGTGCCAGCACCCGAAAGGCCCCTAGCGCAGATACGCAGTATTTT. The rearrangement links TRBV7-9 to TRBJ2-3, with D tentatively TRBD2 (6 bases). Between the trimmed V and J ends, which lost 7 bases and 4 bases, there was a span of 18 bases. CDR3 size: 15 residues. Germline V CDR1 and CDR2: SEHNR, FQNEAQ (reference sequence).